These T cell receptor beta chains were read from a single sample in a study of cytomegalovirus exposure and HLA in healthy donors. Profiling relied on immunoSEQ multiplex PCR, and the TCRdb table lists in-frame clones only, not all of them. The sample consists of around 130,000 clones, over 75% of them appearing once. Input material: PBMCs. The receptor set was obtained from a man aged 18-30 years in good health and CMV-seropositive. Each CDR3 is given with its conserved first and last residue. The D gene is left open where the match is weak. Clone size is not always given. Where it is, it says once, few, many or a class for expanded clones.

V gene	clone size	J gene	D gene	CDR3 DNA	CDR3 protein
TRBV5-1	NA	TRBJ2-3	NA	TGCGCCAGCAGCTTGGGGTCGGTTTCAGATACGCAGTATTTT	CASSLGSVSDTQYF
TRBV10-1	NA	TRBJ2-1	NA	TGCGCCAGCAGAGGGATTAGCGATGAGCAGTTCTTC	CASRGISDEQFF
TRBV4-1	NA	TRBJ2-2	TRBD2	TGCGCCAGCAGCCAAGTTCCCGGGGGGGGGACCGGGGAGCTGTTTTTT	CASSQVPGGGTGELFF
TRBV4-1	NA	TRBJ2-3	TRBD2	TGCGCCAGCAGCCACCCCGCGGCGGGGGGAAGGATGGGAACAGATACGCAGTATTTT	CASSHPAAGGRMGTDTQYF
TRBV11-2	once	TRBJ2-5	NA	TGTGCCAGCAGCCCGCGCGGAGGGCCCTTCTGGGAGACCCAGTACTTC	CASSPRGGPFWETQYF
TRBV18	NA	TRBJ1-1	NA	TGTGCCAGCTCACCACCCTCAGGGCATTCCACTGAAGCTTTCTTT	CASSPPSGHSTEAFF
TRBV28	NA	TRBJ1-2	NA	TGTGCCAGCAGTTCCCCCGGGTTAGCGAACTATGGCTACACCTTC	CASSSPGLANYGYTF
TRBV20-1	NA	TRBJ2-5	NA	TGCATTACAGGGCCGGTGGAGACCCAGTACTTC	CITGPVETQYF
TRBV5-4	NA	TRBJ2-7	TRBD2	TGTGCCAGCAGCACGACTAGCGGGGGGGCCCCGACCTACGAGCAGTACTTC	CASSTTSGGAPTYEQYF
TRBV5-1	NA	TRBJ1-1	TRBD1	TGCGCCAGCAGCTTACCAATAAACAGGGGAGACACTGAAGCTTTCTTT	CASSLPINRGDTEAFF
TRBV28	NA	TRBJ1-1	NA	TGTGCCAGCAGTTTAACGGGGGGCACTGAAGCTTTCTTT	CASSLTGGTEAFF
TRBV27	NA	TRBJ2-7	TRBD1	TGTGCCAGCAGTTTATTAACCCCGACAGGGTTAGCCGAGCAGTACTTC	CASSLLTPTGLAEQYF
TRBV30	once	TRBJ1-2	TRBD1	TGTGCCTGGAGCCCTCTCATTGACAGGGGGCCTAACTATGGCTACACCTTC	CAWSPLIDRGPNYGYTF
TRBV6-5	NA	TRBJ2-1	TRBD2	TGTGCCAGCAGACGACTAGCGGCGGGCGATGAGCAGTTCTTC	CASRRLAAGDEQFF
TRBV13	NA	TRBJ2-1	TRBD1	TGTGCCAGCAGTTCAACCGGACAGGGAGAACTTAGCGGTGGTACCTACAATGAGCAGTTCTTC	CASSSTGQGELSGGTYNEQFF
TRBV6-4	NA	TRBJ2-7	TRBD2	TGTGCCAGCACTCTAGCGGAGCGCCTCTACGAGCAGTACTTC	CASTLAERLYEQYF
TRBV28	few	TRBJ1-2	TRBD1	TGTGCCAGCGCGACCGGGACAGGGGTCTTTGGCTACACCTTC	CASATGTGVFGYTF
TRBV7-9	NA	TRBJ2-7	TRBD1	TGTGCCAGCAGCTTCCTAGGACAGGGCAGAGACGAGCAGTACTTC	CASSFLGQGRDEQYF
TRBV27	NA	TRBJ1-4	TRBD1	TGTGCCAGCAGGAGGTGGGACAGGCCTAATGAAAAACTGTTTTTT	CASRRWDRPNEKLFF
TRBV19	few	TRBJ1-2	NA	TGTGCCAGTAGTATTGGGGCAGGGGACATCTATGGCTACACCTTC	CASSIGAGDIYGYTF